A single sample gave rise to the 4 T cell receptor beta chains below, sequenced in a study of T cell repertoires in cytomegalovirus infection. TCRdb recomputed calls from the reads with MiXCR, one row per CDR3 protein. Of 210,000 or so distinct CDR3 sequences in the sample, approximately 6.7% were seen once. Sequences were obtained from PBMCs. The receptors were sampled from a human donor in good health (CMV status not recorded). Some clones in this sample may be carry-over from other donors' samples.

This clonotype was seen at least ten times. The V and J genes are TRBV7-6 and TRBJ1-3; D is uncertain. CDR3 length equals 12 residues. Trimming left V 2 bases short and J 8 bases short, with 7 bases between. Looked up from germline, CDR1 is SGHVS and CDR2 is FNYEAQ. The CDR3 DNA follows: TGTGCCAGCAGCTTATCGGGAGACACCATATATTTT. It encodes CASSLSGDTIYF.

This rearrangement joins TRBV14 to TRBJ1-1; D unresolved. Trimming shortened V by 5 bases and J by 3 bases, and 10 bases separated the two germline ends. Looked up from germline, CDR1 is SGHDN and CDR2 is FVKESK. This CDR3 comprises 13 residues. For the CDR3, the DNA is TGTGCCAGCAGCGTACAGTCCGACACTGAAGCTTTCTTT. Translating it yields CASSVQSDTEAFF.

This chain joins TRBV6-1 and TRBJ2-7; maybe TRBD2 (7 bases). Germline CDR1 and CDR2: MNHNS and SASEGT. This CDR3 region has 16 residues. The V and J ends lost 3 bases and 0 bases respectively, with 15 bases between them. CDR3 bases: TGTGCCAGCAGTGACCCCGGGGCGGGGGCCTCCTACGAGCAGTACTTC. Its protein is CASSDPGAGASYEQYF.

The chain has TRBV2 and TRBJ2-7; perhaps TRBD1 as D (6 bases). The CDR3 is made up of 14 amino acids. Germline lookup yields CDR1 SNHLY and CDR2 FYNNEI. Trimming took off 3 bases at V and 3 bases at J, with 12 bases between the two ends. As DNA, the CDR3 is TGTGCCAGCAGTGAGAGGGGGATAGGCTACGAGCAGTACTTC. Protein product: CASSERGIGYEQYF. Full variable domain (remainder filled in from reference TRBV2 and TRBJ2-7): EPEVTQTPSHQVTQMGQEVILRCVPISNHLYFYWYRQILGQKVEFLVSFYNNEISEKSEIFDDQFSVERPDGSNFTLKIRSTKLEDSAMYFCASSERGIGYEQYFGPGTRLTVT.